What follows are 12 T cell receptor beta chains derived from one specimen sequenced in a study of vaccination and CD4 T cells after COVID-19. These receptors have no identified antigens. Described treatment: approximately nine-day PBMC culture with coronavirus spike peptide pools or control peptides (ViraFEST assay). An unexposed donor provided the CD4+ T cells, which were collected before the COVID-19 pandemic (2011-2018). Sequenced with the Oncomine TCR Beta short-read assay was DNA taken from cultured CD4+ T cells. TCRdb analysed the PCR reads with MiXCR anew, one entry per CDR3 protein. This sample has several thousand distinct CDR3 sequences, with around a third found just once. The sequencing input was CD4+ T cells from blood, cultured in vitro. These receptors originate from a human donor in good health.

The V call is TRBV11-2, the J call TRBJ1-1; D perhaps matches TRBD1 (6 bases). Trimming stripped 5 bases from V and 3 bases from J, with 16 bases between. CDR1 and CDR2 (germline): SGHAT, FQNNGV. The CDR3 sequence is 15 residues long. The CDR3 is CASSPPRTDYTEAFF. The CDR3 region has the DNA TGTGCCAGCAGCCCCCCCCGGACAGACTACACTGAAGCTTTCTTT.

The chain recombines TRBV20-1 with TRBJ2-1; 9 nucleotides line up with TRBD2. The CDR3 is made up of 15 amino acids. Trimming cost V 4 bases and J 0 bases; bases outside gene matches: 4. CDR1 is DFQATT, CDR2 SNEGSKA, per germline (reference sequence). The CDR3 spells CSANVAGDSYNEQFF. The CDR3 nucleotides read TGCAGTGCTAACGTAGCGGGGGACTCCTACAATGAGCAGTTCTTC.

The rearrangement joins TRBV7-8 to TRBJ2-2; 8 bases map to TRBD1. The V gene's germline CDR1 is SGHVS and CDR2 FQNEAQ. V was clipped by 5 bases and J by 7 bases; unmatched bases: 6. This CDR3 is built from 14 residues. The CDR3 is CASSLQGAVGELFF. CDR3 in DNA: TGTGCCAGCAGCCTGCAGGGGGCAGTCGGGGAGCTGTTTTTT. Full variable domain (missing parts from reference TRBV7-8 and TRBJ2-2): GAGVSQSPRYKVAKRGQDVALRCDPISGHVSLFWYQQALGQGPEFLTYFQNEAQLDKSGLPSDRFFAERPEGSVSTLKIQRTQQEDSAVYLCASSLQGAVGELFFGEGSRLTVL.

J is TRBJ2-2 and V is TRBV7-6; no clear D. The CDR3 sequence is 17 residues long. Germline CDR1 is SGHVS and CDR2 is FNYEAQ. Trimming cost V 0 bases and J 5 bases, with 16 bases left between them. The CDR3 nucleotides read TGTGCCAGCAGCTTAGCCCTCACCCGGACGAGAACCGGGGAGCTGTTTTTT. Translating it yields CASSLALTRTRTGELFF.

This chain joins TRBV12-3 or TRBV12-4 and TRBJ1-1; a possible D gene is TRBD1 (5 bases). V was trimmed by 6 bases and J by 5 bases, leaving 10 bases between them. The CDR3 extends over 12 amino acids. In nucleotides, the CDR3 is TGTGCCAGCAGCTCGTACAGGACTGAAGCTTTCTTT. It codes for CASSSYRTEAFF.

This clonotype was seen a few times. The J gene is TRBJ1-6, the V gene TRBV19, with 7 bases lining up with TRBD1. Germline V gene data show CDR1 as LNHDA and CDR2 as SQIVND (reference sequence). V was pared by 5 bases and J by 4 bases, with 11 bases of the junction left unmatched. CDR3 length: 17 amino acids. The CDR3 spells CASSSLIDRDYNSPLHF. DNA of the CDR3: TGTGCCAGTAGTTCTCTCATCGACAGGGATTATAATTCACCCCTCCACTTT. Using reference TRBV19 and TRBJ1-6 for the parts outside the CDR3, the full variable domain is DGGITQSPKYLFRKEGQNVTLSCEQNLNHDAMYWYRQDPGQGLRLIYYSQIVNDFQKGDIAEGYSVSREKKESFPLTVTSAQKNPTAFYLCASSSLIDRDYNSPLHFGNGTRLTVT.

This chain connects TRBV20-1 to TRBJ1-3; D unclear. The CDR3 loop spans 13 amino acids. Trimming removed 2 bases from V and 3 bases from J, with 8 bases in between. Germline loops: CDR1 DFQATT, CDR2 SNEGSKA (reference sequence). The CDR3 is CSARSSIGNTIYF. In DNA, the CDR3 is TGCAGTGCTAGATCTTCTATTGGAAACACCATATATTTT.

The chain links TRBV7-9 to TRBJ1-2, with unresolved D. Per germline, CDR1 SEHNR and CDR2 FQNEAQ (reference sequence). V lost 3 bases and J lost 3, with 8 bases in between. The CDR3 covers 13 residues. CDR3 nucleotides: TGTGCCAGCAGCTTGTATGTGGACTATGGCTACACCTTC. Protein product: CASSLYVDYGYTF.

The chain links TRBV2 to TRBJ1-2; TRBD1 matches 10 bases. The germline gives CDR1 SNHLY, CDR2 FYNNEI. J was trimmed by 7 bases and V by 4 bases; bases with no gene match: 6. The CDR3 is 14 residues long. CDR3 amino acids: CASSGDRGSSGYTF. The CDR3 DNA follows: TGTGCCAGCAGTGGGGACAGGGGAAGCTCTGGCTACACCTTC.

This clonotype has more than one count but fewer than ten. This chain uses TRBV20-1 with TRBJ2-7; D remains ambiguous. CDR1 is DFQATT and CDR2 is SNEGSKA in the germline V gene (reference sequence). The V gene lost 4 bases and the J gene lost 0 bases, with 4 bases spanning the gap. The CDR3 runs to 11 residues. The CDR3 here is CSATHSYEQYF. CDR3 nucleotide sequence: TGCAGTGCTACCCACTCCTACGAGCAGTACTTC.

The chain joins TRBV20-1 to TRBJ1-1, with TRBD1 identical over 7 bases. Per the germline V gene, CDR1 is DFQATT and CDR2 is SNEGSKA (reference sequence). Unmatched junction bases numbered 9, after V lost 4 bases and J lost 4 bases. This CDR3 has 14 residues. CDR3 sequence reads: CSANPPQGVTEAFF. The CDR3, as DNA: TGCAGTGCTAACCCCCCCCAGGGGGTCACTGAAGCTTTCTTT.

The CDR3 protein is CASSIETGAGGNTIYF. The CDR3 bases are TGTGCCAGTAGTATCGAGACAGGGGCTGGCGGAAACACCATATATTTT. The V gene is TRBV19, the J gene TRBJ1-3; 8 nucleotides agree with TRBD1. Germline CDR1 reads LNHDA; CDR2 reads SQIVND (reference sequence). This CDR3 is 16 amino acids long. The junction had 8 bases not matched to a gene; V was cut back by 3 bases and J by 4 bases.